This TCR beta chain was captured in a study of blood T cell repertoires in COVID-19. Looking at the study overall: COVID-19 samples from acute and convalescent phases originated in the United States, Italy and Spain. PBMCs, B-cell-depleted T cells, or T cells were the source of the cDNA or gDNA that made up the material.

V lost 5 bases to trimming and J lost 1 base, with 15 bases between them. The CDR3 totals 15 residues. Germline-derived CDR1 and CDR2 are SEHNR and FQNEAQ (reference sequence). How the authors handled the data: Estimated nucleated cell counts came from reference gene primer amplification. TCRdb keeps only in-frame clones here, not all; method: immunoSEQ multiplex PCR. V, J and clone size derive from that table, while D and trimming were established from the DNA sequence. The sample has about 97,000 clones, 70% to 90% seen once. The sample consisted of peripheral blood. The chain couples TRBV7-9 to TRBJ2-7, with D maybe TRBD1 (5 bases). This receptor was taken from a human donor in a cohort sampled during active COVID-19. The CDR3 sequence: CASSLGKGKSYEQYF. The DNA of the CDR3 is TGTGCCAGCAGCCTTGGTAAGGGGAAATCCTACGAGCAGTACTTC.